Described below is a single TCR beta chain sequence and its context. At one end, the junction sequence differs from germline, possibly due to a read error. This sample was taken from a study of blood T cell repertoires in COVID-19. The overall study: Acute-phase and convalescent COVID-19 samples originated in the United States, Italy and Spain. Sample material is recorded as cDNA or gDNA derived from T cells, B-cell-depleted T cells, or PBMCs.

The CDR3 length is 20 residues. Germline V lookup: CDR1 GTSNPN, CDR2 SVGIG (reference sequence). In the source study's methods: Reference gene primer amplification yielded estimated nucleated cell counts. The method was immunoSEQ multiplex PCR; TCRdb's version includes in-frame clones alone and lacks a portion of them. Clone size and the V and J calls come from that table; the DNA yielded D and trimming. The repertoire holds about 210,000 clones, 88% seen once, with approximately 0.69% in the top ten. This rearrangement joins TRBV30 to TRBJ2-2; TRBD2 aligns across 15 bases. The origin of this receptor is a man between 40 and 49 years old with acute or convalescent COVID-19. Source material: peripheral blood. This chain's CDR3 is CAWGGAGLAGGYRDTGELFF. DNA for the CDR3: TGCGCCTGGGGGGGGGCCGGACTAGCGGGAGGGTATAGAGACACCGGGGAGCTGTTTTTT.